What follows are 9 T cell receptor beta chains derived from one specimen sequenced in a study of T cells in women clearing cervical HPV infection (dated by TCRdb to between 2017 and 2018). The library was built by means of the immunoSEQ multiplex PCR assay. TCRdb mirrors the immuneACCESS table, restricted to in-frame sequences. Some clones are absent from its copies; in checked studies, under half trace to an unresolved V gene, and the reason for the others is unknown. This sample's table contains more than 30,000 clones. The top ten clones comprise about 1.7% of the sample. The sequenced sample consisted of blood buffy coat. All receptors derive from a woman aged 18-69 years with a cervical HPV16 infection that either progressed to CIN3+ or cleared (not recorded which).

With regard to this clone: The CDR3 end falls 3 residues outside the read, so it is completed with the germline J gene. This rearrangement joins TRBV7-3 to TRBJ1-6; TRBD1 might be the D (5 bases). Trimming took 1 base from V and 9 from J, leaving 19 bases between them. In germline, CDR1 is SGHTA, CDR2 FQGTGA. The CDR3 consists of 17 residues. Partial CDR3 DNA: TGTGCCAGCAGCTTAAATAAAGGGGCTTACAGTAGTTCACCC. Amino acids: CASSLNKGAYSSSP. The CDR3 in its entirety is CASSLNKGAYSSSPLHF. Supplemented by reference TRBV7-3 and TRBJ1-6, the full variable domain reads GAGVSQTPSNKVTEKGKYVELRCDPISGHTALYWYRQSLGQGPEFLIYFQGTGAADDSGLPNDRFFAVRPEGSVSTLKIQRTERGDSAVYLCASSLNKGAYSSSPLHFGNGTRLTVT.

On this clone itself: The read gets to within 3 residues of the CDR3 end, and the germline J gene fills in the rest. This chain connects TRBV7-9 to TRBJ2-1; D possibly corresponds to TRBD2 (6 bases). Trimming took off 5 bases at V and 8 bases at J, with 13 bases between the two ends. Germline V gene lookup returns CDR1 SEHNR and CDR2 FQNEAQ (reference sequence). This CDR3 comprises 13 residues. The CDR3: CASSNGGYDEQFF. CDR3 DNA, as far as it was read: TGTGCCAGCAGCAACGGGGGTTACGATGAG.

In the case of this clone: The observed sequence ends 3 residues before the CDR3 terminus, with the missing tail filled in from the germline J gene. This rearrangement joins TRBV20-1 to TRBJ1-6; 9 bases align to TRBD1. The CDR3 is 16 amino acids. From germline, CDR1 is DFQATT and CDR2 SNEGSKA (reference sequence). V dropped 6 bases and J dropped 0; count of bases not matched to a gene: 6. Partial CDR3 DNA: TGCAGTGCCACTGGGACAGGGAGCTCCTATAATTCACCC. Its translation: CSATGTGSSYNSP. The CDR3 reads in full as CSATGTGSSYNSPLHF.

A word on this clone: The sequence runs out 3 residues before the end of the CDR3; the remainder is reconstructed from the germline J gene. This chain connects TRBV18 to TRBJ2-2, with D uncertain. The CDR3 covers 14 residues. CDR1 is KGHSH, CDR2 LQKENI, per germline. The part of the CDR3 DNA that was read is TGTGCCAGCTCACCAGCGGAATATAATTCACCG. As protein: CASSPAEYNSP. The full-length CDR3 reads as CASSPAEYNSPLFF.

Comments on this clone: The CDR3 end is not reached by the read, which stops 3 residues before it; the germline J gene fills it in. The V gene is TRBV7-2, the J gene TRBJ1-2; no definite D call. The CDR3 extends over 12 amino acids. Germline V gives CDR1 SGHTA, CDR2 FQGNSA. The CDR3 protein is CASSSGLADYTF. The CDR3 bases that were read are TGTGCCAGCAGCTCAGGACTAGCAGAC.

As concerns this clone: The read terminates 3 residues before the CDR3 end, so the remaining end is supplied by the germline J gene. The chain uses TRBV19 and TRBJ1-2; D gene unclear. From germline, CDR1 is LNHDA and CDR2 SQIVND (reference sequence). The CDR3 sequence is 16 residues long. The CDR3 reads CASSTSSGPTSKDYTF. CDR3 DNA (partial): TGTGCCAGTAGTACTTCTAGCGGACCAACTTCTAAGGAC.

As concerns this clone: The read ends 3 residues early relative to the CDR3; the germline J gene fills the gap. J is TRBJ2-1 and V is TRBV6-2 or TRBV6-3; D ambiguous. This CDR3 is 15 amino acids long. CDR1 and CDR2 from the germline V gene are MNHEY and SVGEGT. The germline V and J ends were trimmed by 2 bases and 2 bases, with 10 bases remaining between them. CDR3 protein: CASSYEWAAYNEQFF. CDR3 DNA, as far as it was read: TGTGCCAGCAGTTACGAGTGGGCAGCCTACAATGAG.

Details on this clone: The DNA ends 3 residues before the CDR3 does, and the rest of the CDR3 is filled in from the germline J gene. The chain is built from TRBV5-1 and TRBJ1-4; weak D call: TRBD1 (5 bases). The CDR3 is 14 residues long. The germline V gene encodes CDR1 SGHRS and CDR2 YFSETQ. Trimming cost V 3 bases and J 6 bases, with 12 bases left between them. CDR3 DNA (partial): TGCGCCAGCAGCTCGAGGGCAGGGTATGAAAAA. It codes for CASSSRAGYEK. The entire CDR3 protein reads CASSSRAGYEKLFF. The full variable domain, its missing parts supplied by reference TRBV5-1 and TRBJ1-4, is KAGVTQTPRYLIKTRGQQVTLSCSPISGHRSVSWYQQTPGQGLQFLFEYFSETQRNKGNFPGRFSGRQFSNSRSEMNVSTLELGDSALYLCASSSRAGYEKLFFGSGTQLSVL.

In regard to this clone: Coverage ceases 3 residues before the CDR3 finishes, and the germline J gene fills in the end. This rearrangement joins TRBV12-3 or TRBV12-4 to TRBJ1-5, with TRBD1 as a possible D gene (5 bases). Deletions cut 5 bases from V and 3 bases from J, with 14 bases between. CDR3 length: 15 amino acids. The CDR3: CASSPGQRFNQPQHF. Partial CDR3 DNA: TGTGCCAGCAGTCCAGGGCAGCGTTTCAATCAGCCC.